Presented here are 25 T cell receptor beta chains from one specimen sequenced in a study of CD8+CD57+ T cells in acquired aplastic anemia. Genomic DNA templated the TCR beta VDJ and CDR3 profiling. One entry per CDR3 protein, called by TCRdb with MiXCR from the reads. The sample has about 180,000 distinct CDR3 sequences, about half seen once. The sequencing input was sorted CD4+, CD8+, or CD8+CD57+ T cells (not recorded which) from PBMCs. These receptors were taken from a human donor in good health.

The rearrangement joins TRBV29-1 to TRBJ2-7; TRBD1 aligns across 7 bases. V shed 2 bases, J shed 2 bases, and the junction held 3 bases outside the gene matches. The CDR3 has 13 amino acids. Germline V gene data show CDR1 as SQVTM and CDR2 as ANQGSEA. CDR3 DNA: TGCAGCGTTGAACAGCAGGGGGCCTACGAGCAGTACTTC. It is translated as CSVEQQGAYEQYF.

A remark on this clonotype: At one end the junction does not follow the germline gene, possibly because of a read error. The gene calls are TRBV24-1 and TRBJ2-7; TRBD1 might be the D (6 bases). The CDR3 has 16 residues. Germline CDR1 reads KGHDR; CDR2 reads SFDVKD. The CDR3 DNA is TGTGCCAGCAGTGATTTAGGGGGTAGTTCCTCCTACGAGCAGTACTTC. Protein: CASSDLGGSSSYEQYF.

This clonotype came up many times. The CDR3 here is CASSFEEVGTQYF. Here the CDR3 DNA reads TGTGCCAGCAGCTTCGAGGAGGTCGGTACGCAGTATTTT. J is TRBJ2-3 and V is TRBV5-6; possible D gene TRBD2, 5 bases. V was clipped by 2 bases and J by 8 bases, with 12 bases between them. This CDR3 spans 13 amino acids. The germline gives CDR1 SGHDT, CDR2 YYEEEE. The full variable domain, in which reference TRBV5-6 and TRBJ2-3 provide the parts outside the CDR3, is DAGVTQSPTHLIKTRGQQVTLRCSPKSGHDTVSWYQQALGQGPQFIFQYYEEEERQRGNFPDRFSGHQFPNYSSELNVNALLLGDSALYLCASSFEEVGTQYFGPGTRLTVL.

The chain links TRBV7-9 to TRBJ2-7, with D possibly TRBD1 on 5 matching bases. V lost 5 bases and J 2 bases, leaving 10 bases between the germline ends. The CDR3 has 13 residues. Germline CDR1 is SEHNR and CDR2 is FQNEAQ (reference sequence). In nucleotides, the CDR3 is TGTGCCAGCAGCCCTAAGGGGACCTACGAGCAGTACTTC. Amino acids: CASSPKGTYEQYF.

The chain has TRBV24-1 and TRBJ2-5; 7 bases are a match to TRBD1. V lost 2 bases, J lost 3 bases, and 5 bases stayed unmatched. CDR3 size: 15 residues. The germline gives CDR1 KGHDR, CDR2 SFDVKD. CDR3 bases: TGTGCCACCAGTGATTCGAGGACAGGTAAAGAGACCCAGTACTTC. Translation: CATSDSRTGKETQYF.

The rearrangement links TRBV14 to TRBJ2-2; D may be TRBD2 (5 bases). The CDR3 covers 14 residues. Per the germline V gene, CDR1 is SGHDN and CDR2 is FVKESK. The V and J ends lost 2 bases and 2 bases respectively, with 6 bases between them. The CDR3 protein is CASSQRLNTGELFF. The CDR3 region has the DNA TGTGCCAGCAGCCAAAGACTAAACACCGGGGAGCTGTTTTTT.

The chain joins TRBV14 to TRBJ2-1, with TRBD1 matching over 7 bases. After removal of 1 base from V and 6 bases from J, the junction contained 6 bases not matched to a gene. Germline CDR1 reads SGHDN; CDR2 reads FVKESK. The CDR3 spans 15 residues. In nucleotides, the CDR3 is TGTGCCAGCAGCCAAGGACAGGGAAAGGGCAATGAGCAGTTCTTC. This translates into CASSQGQGKGNEQFF.

The chain uses TRBV2 and TRBJ2-6; D ambiguous. Per the germline V gene, CDR1 is SNHLY and CDR2 is FYNNEI. The CDR3 loop spans 14 amino acids. Trimming shortened V by 3 bases and J by 6 bases, and 9 bases separated the two germline ends. CDR3 sequence (DNA): TGTGCCAGCAGTGACGGTGACAAGGCCAACGTCCTGACTTTC. Its translation is CASSDGDKANVLTF.

The V call is TRBV6-1, the J call TRBJ2-3, with TRBD2 matching over 10 bases. J lost 4 bases, V lost 5 bases, and 9 bases had no gene match. The CDR3 runs to 16 residues. Looked up from germline, CDR1 is MNHNS and CDR2 is SASEGT. The CDR3 is CASSPALAGAADTQYF. DNA of the CDR3: TGTGCCAGCAGTCCCGCCCTAGCGGGAGCAGCAGATACGCAGTATTTT.

Regarding this clonotype: Mismatch with germline at one junction end may stem from a read error. The V gene is TRBV29-1, the J gene TRBJ2-3, with D perhaps matching TRBD1 (6 bases). CDR1 and CDR2 from the germline V gene are SQVTM and ANQGSEA. The CDR3 is 14 residues long. CDR3 protein: CSAPNEDSTDTQYF. CDR3 DNA sequence: TGCAGCGCTCCGAATGAGGACAGCACGGATACGCAGTATTTT.

The CDR3 loop reads CASSVMTGPFNEQFF. CDR3 DNA: TGTGCCAGCAGCGTGATGACAGGGCCATTCAATGAGCAGTTCTTC. The gene calls are TRBV9 and TRBJ2-1; 7 bases line up with TRBD1. This CDR3 is 15 amino acids long. Germline V gene lookup returns CDR1 SGDLS and CDR2 YYNGEE. J gave up 6 bases and V 2 bases, and 8 bases lay outside the gene matches.

This clonotype has ten or more counts. This CDR3 reads CSAQLAGNWNNEQFF. CDR3 DNA sequence: TGCAGTGCTCAACTAGCGGGGAACTGGAACAATGAGCAGTTCTTC. The genes are TRBV20-1 and TRBJ2-1, with TRBD2 matching 10 bases. The V gene end was trimmed by 5 bases and the J gene end by 5 bases; junction bases not matched to a gene: 9. The CDR3 has 15 amino acids. CDR1 is DFQATT and CDR2 is SNEGSKA in the germline V gene (reference sequence).

This sequence joins TRBV6-2 or TRBV6-3 and TRBJ2-1; 10 bases line up with TRBD2. The CDR3 length is 13 residues. CDR1 MNHEY and CDR2 SVGEGT come from the germline V gene. Losses at the gene ends were 4 bases for V and 9 bases for J; bases not matched to a gene: 3. The CDR3 region is CASSLAGGREQFF. The CDR3 DNA reads as TGTGCCAGCAGTTTAGCGGGAGGCCGTGAGCAGTTCTTC.

The chain employs TRBV19 and TRBJ2-5; no firm D call. The CDR3 extends over 12 amino acids. The ends were cut back, 10 bases at V and 1 base at J, with 10 bases in the middle. Germline CDR1 reads LNHDA; CDR2 reads SQIVND (reference sequence). DNA of the CDR3: TGTGCCACCAAGGACCTCCAAGAGACCCAGTACTTC. It specifies CATKDLQETQYF.

J is TRBJ2-7 and V is TRBV2; weak D call: TRBD1 (6 bases). CDR3 length equals 16 residues. Trimming cost V 9 bases and J 7 bases, with 28 bases left between them. Germline CDR1 is SNHLY and CDR2 is FYNNEI. The CDR3 DNA reads TGTGCCAGTACCCGCAACGCCGGACAGAATCTTGAAGAGCAGTACTTC. It encodes CASTRNAGQNLEEQYF. The variable domain in full, completed from reference TRBV2 and TRBJ2-7, reads EPEVTQTPSHQVTQMGQEVILRCVPISNHLYFYWYRQILGQKVEFLVSFYNNEISEKSEIFDDQFSVERPDGSNFTLKIRSTKLEDSAMYFCASTRNAGQNLEEQYFGPGTRLTVT.

This clonotype was observed many times. CDR3 loop: CAITEGGGRSYEQYF. CDR3 in DNA: TGTGCCATCACGGAGGGGGGCGGAAGATCCTACGAGCAGTACTTC. This rearrangement joins TRBV10-3 to TRBJ2-7; TRBD1 or TRBD2 may be the D gene (6 bases each). This CDR3 is built from 15 residues. V lost 7 bases to trimming and J lost 1 base, with 17 bases between them. Germline CDR1 is ENHRY and CDR2 is SYGVKD.

This clonotype showed up just once. The chain links TRBV10-3 to TRBJ1-2; 7 bases fit TRBD1. V was pared by 7 bases and J by 4 bases, with 9 bases of the junction left unmatched. Germline-derived CDR1 and CDR2 are ENHRY and SYGVKD. The CDR3 totals 14 residues. Here the CDR3 reads CAITAGDSFYGYTF. The CDR3 bases are TGTGCCATCACTGCTGGGGACAGCTTCTATGGCTACACCTTC.

This clonotype was seen at least ten times. CDR3 nucleotide sequence: TGCAGTGCTAGAGATTCGCGGAGGGGGGATCAGCCCCAGCATTTT. Encoded protein: CSARDSRRGDQPQHF. The rearrangement joins TRBV20-1 to TRBJ1-5, with D possibly being TRBD1 (6 bases). The CDR3 is made up of 15 amino acids. V lost 0 bases to trimming and J lost 5 bases, with 14 bases between them. Germline loops: CDR1 DFQATT, CDR2 SNEGSKA (reference sequence).

The chain uses TRBV6-1 and TRBJ2-7, with D uncertain. From germline, CDR1 is MNHNS and CDR2 SASEGT. The CDR3 consists of 11 residues. The V gene lost 9 bases and the J gene lost 2 bases, with 8 bases spanning the gap. CDR3 DNA sequence: TGTGCCAGTCCTATCCCCTACGAGCAGTACTTC. It codes for CASPIPYEQYF.

The CDR3: CSVAPEEGYTF. The CDR3 DNA sequence: TGCAGCGTTGCTCCGGAGGAGGGCTACACCTTC. V and J are TRBV29-1 and TRBJ1-2; D call uncertain. Trimming removed 4 bases from V and 8 bases from J, with 11 bases in between. The germline V gene encodes CDR1 SQVTM and CDR2 ANQGSEA. The CDR3 loop spans 11 amino acids.

This clonotype was recorded at least ten times. V and J are TRBV6-5 and TRBJ1-6; the match to TRBD1 covers 11 bases. V shed 2 bases and J 7 bases; nucleotides not matched to a gene: 4. The CDR3 is 16 residues long. Germline-derived CDR1 and CDR2 are MNHEY and SVGAGI. This chain's CDR3 is CASSYRGTGGNSPLHF. CDR3 coding DNA: TGTGCCAGCAGTTACCGTGGGACAGGGGGGAATTCACCCCTCCACTTT.

V gene TRBV11-2 combines with J gene TRBJ1-5; no clear D. The V end was cut by 1 base, the J end by 0 bases, with 10 bases between. There are 16 residues in the CDR3. CDR1 SGHAT and CDR2 FQNNGV come from the germline V gene. The DNA of the CDR3 is TGTGCCAGCAGCTTAGTAGGGATTGATAGCAATCAGCCCCAGCATTTT. This gives the protein CASSLVGIDSNQPQHF. Complete variable domain (other parts from reference TRBV11-2 and TRBJ1-5): EAGVAQSPRYKIIEKRQSVAFWCNPISGHATLYWYQQILGQGPKLLIQFQNNGVVDDSQLPKDRFSAERLKGVDSTLKIQPAKLEDSAVYLCASSLVGIDSNQPQHFGDGTRLSIL.

This clonotype was picked up many times. This sequence joins TRBV7-9 and TRBJ2-2, with 7 bases matching TRBD2. V was pared by 2 bases and J by 0 bases, with 9 bases of the junction left unmatched. Germline V gene sequence: CDR1 SEHNR, CDR2 FQNEAQ (reference sequence). The length of the CDR3 is 18 residues. For the CDR3, the DNA is TGTGCCAGCAGCTTATCGTACCGGACTAGAACGAACACCGGGGAGCTGTTTTTT. It encodes CASSLSYRTRTNTGELFF.

A note on this clonotype: A read error may be the cause here, since a much bigger clone is one base away. This chain links TRBV4-1 with TRBJ1-5, with D tentatively TRBD1 (6 bases). The V end was cut by 7 bases, the J end by 5 bases, with 15 bases between. The germline CDR1 and CDR2 sequences are MGHRA and YSYEKL. The CDR3 extends over 14 amino acids. CDR3 DNA sequence: TGCGCCAGCACCGGGGACACCTCTTATCAGCCCCAGCATTTT. Translating gives CASTGDTSYQPQHF.

This clonotype has only a few counts. This chain connects TRBV25-1 to TRBJ2-5; a possible D gene is TRBD1 (5 bases). The CDR3 totals 16 residues. V lost 0 bases and J lost 0, with 11 bases in between. The germline V gene has CDR1 MGHDK and CDR2 SYGVNS. The CDR3 region is CASSEYMTAYQETQYF. The CDR3 DNA reads TGTGCCAGCAGTGAATATATGACAGCGTACCAAGAGACCCAGTACTTC.